This T cell receptor beta chain came from a study of cytomegalovirus exposure and HLA in healthy donors. Study-level points and caveats: A later analysis linked a missense DCLRE1C variant to TCR beta V- and J-gene trimming.

Germline V gene data show CDR1 as SGHRS and CDR2 as YFSETQ. The CDR3 sequence is 13 residues long. V gave up 3 bases and J gave up 8 bases; unmatched junction bases: 4. Comment on this clone: Its antigen is still unknown.

Vbeta (60) and Jbeta (13) primers were used in the PCR. Some clones are missing from TCRdb's copy, which holds only in-frame ones; the method was immunoSEQ multiplex PCR. The sample carries about 63,000 clones, 85% to 90% recorded once. The TCR comes from a woman aged 30 to 39 in good health and CMV-seropositive. The chain combines TRBV5-1 with TRBJ2-1; 8 bases map to TRBD2. Sequencing input: PBMCs. The CDR3 reads CASSSGLVDEQFF. CDR3 DNA sequence: TGCGCCAGCAGCTCGGGACTAGTGGATGAGCAGTTCTTC.